This is a list of T cell receptor beta chains from one sample in a study of T-cell memory formation after mild COVID-19. Each CDR3 protein is one row after TCRdb ran MiXCR on the 5' RACE reads. The sample records about 400,000 distinct CDR3 sequences, around an eighth being singletons. The sample consisted of PBMCs or a T cell subset sorted from them (not recorded which). The source of these receptors is a man younger than 35 who had mild COVID-19 (a few samples of this study predate the infection). Cell type and time point are not known. The conserved cysteine and the conserved F or W are not part of the CDR3 here.

v_gene,j_gene,CDR3aa
TRBV3-1,TRBJ2-3,ASSHQGPDTQY
TRBV12-3/TRBV12-4,TRBJ2-7,ASSFVGGSLYEQY
TRBV7-2,TRBJ2-2,ASSLGTGMGGELF
TRBV7-9,TRBJ1-2,ASSFGNRGDYGYT
TRBV7-9,TRBJ1-4,ASRSGEKLF
TRBV6-5,TRBJ2-6,ASSGGSGANVLT
TRBV7-9,TRBJ1-2,ASSSLPDRGYGYT
TRBV20-1,TRBJ1-3,SARLGRGFGNTIY
TRBV7-8,TRBJ1-4,ASSLERRLLNEKLF
TRBV7-2,TRBJ2-2,ASSARQGGPGELF
TRBV4-1,TRBJ1-5,ASSQDVNQPQH
TRBV30,TRBJ1-1,AGKGQKTEAF
TRBV5-4,TRBJ2-3,ASRSGTTSTDTQY
TRBV19,TRBJ2-1,ASSVGTLLTQF
TRBV7-9,TRBJ1-6,ASSSTDSSSPLH
TRBV18,TRBJ1-1,ASSRTRVGPPGAEAF
TRBV7-2,TRBJ1-2,ASSLARRGYT
TRBV4-1,TRBJ2-7,ASSRRLAAPYEQY
TRBV19,TRBJ1-5,ASRDKTGLFQPQH
TRBV30,TRBJ1-2,AWSVQGLEGYT
TRBV10-2,TRBJ2-7,ASKGDQGYEQY
TRBV20-1,TRBJ2-3,SGGGGAIDTQY
TRBV6-2/TRBV6-3,TRBJ1-5,ASSNTAGTGERPQH
TRBV7-2,TRBJ2-5,ASSLLAETQY
TRBV6-2/TRBV6-3,TRBJ2-2,ASSPPNLLTGELF
TRBV20-1,TRBJ2-1,SARQANEQF
TRBV5-5,TRBJ1-5,ASSLWGQHNQPQH
TRBV4-3,TRBJ2-5,ASSQEGGPVETQY
TRBV10-2,TRBJ2-5,ASTLAGGETQY
TRBV18,TRBJ2-5,ASSPGLVSGKETQY
TRBV7-2,TRBJ1-2,ASGQDYGYT
TRBV27,TRBJ2-1,ASRYIGQGANEQF
TRBV15,TRBJ2-1,ATSRQSGLAGPNEQF
TRBV4-1,TRBJ2-5,ASSPSPPAGSAGVGETQY
TRBV7-9,TRBJ1-1,ASTEDSGRTEAF
TRBV12-3/TRBV12-4,TRBJ1-2,ASRQGAYYGYT
TRBV20-1,TRBJ1-2,SAKGQESANYGYT
TRBV7-2,TRBJ2-3,ASSIATDTDTQY
TRBV28,TRBJ1-4,ASSPPTSSNEKLF
TRBV4-2,TRBJ2-1,ASTLTGTVGHEQF
TRBV7-3,TRBJ2-7,ASSLQPGGHEQY
TRBV7-2,TRBJ2-5,ASSPNRGGSETQY
TRBV2,TRBJ1-5,ASSSYTGDQPQH
TRBV6-5,TRBJ2-1,ASSYQSYNEQF
TRBV3-1,TRBJ2-7,ASSHGGSSYEQY
TRBV2,TRBJ1-1,ASSAYGTTEAF
TRBV15,TRBJ1-2,ATSARDRGLGYT
TRBV7-9,TRBJ2-5,ASSAKGTQY
TRBV7-3,TRBJ1-1,ASSPTGGGYTEAF
TRBV12-3/TRBV12-4,TRBJ1-4,ASIDRVGNEKLF
TRBV7-2,TRBJ2-3,ASSFLTSGGAPDTQY
TRBV6-2/TRBV6-3,TRBJ1-5,ASGQNQPQH
TRBV4-1,TRBJ2-1,ASSQVQGSGERF
TRBV27,TRBJ2-3,ASRTSTDTQY
TRBV12-5,TRBJ2-3,ASGFGSTDTQY
TRBV6-8,TRBJ2-1,ASSWPGRVRNNEQF
TRBV7-9,TRBJ2-1,ASSLTGGLGEQF